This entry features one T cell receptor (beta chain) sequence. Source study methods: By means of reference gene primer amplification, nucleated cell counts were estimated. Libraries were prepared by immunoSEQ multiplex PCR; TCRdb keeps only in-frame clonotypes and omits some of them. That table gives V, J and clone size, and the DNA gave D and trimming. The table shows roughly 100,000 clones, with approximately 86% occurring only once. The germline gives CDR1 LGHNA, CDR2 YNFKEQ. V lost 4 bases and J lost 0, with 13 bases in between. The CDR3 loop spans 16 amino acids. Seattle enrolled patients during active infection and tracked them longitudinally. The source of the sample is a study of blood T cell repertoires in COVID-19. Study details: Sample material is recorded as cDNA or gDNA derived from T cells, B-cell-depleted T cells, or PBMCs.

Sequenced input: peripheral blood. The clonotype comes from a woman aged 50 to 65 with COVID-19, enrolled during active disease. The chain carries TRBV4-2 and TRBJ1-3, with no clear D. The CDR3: CASSPPDLNSGNTIYF. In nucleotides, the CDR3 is TGTGCCAGCAGCCCCCCCGACTTAAACTCTGGAAACACCATATATTTT.